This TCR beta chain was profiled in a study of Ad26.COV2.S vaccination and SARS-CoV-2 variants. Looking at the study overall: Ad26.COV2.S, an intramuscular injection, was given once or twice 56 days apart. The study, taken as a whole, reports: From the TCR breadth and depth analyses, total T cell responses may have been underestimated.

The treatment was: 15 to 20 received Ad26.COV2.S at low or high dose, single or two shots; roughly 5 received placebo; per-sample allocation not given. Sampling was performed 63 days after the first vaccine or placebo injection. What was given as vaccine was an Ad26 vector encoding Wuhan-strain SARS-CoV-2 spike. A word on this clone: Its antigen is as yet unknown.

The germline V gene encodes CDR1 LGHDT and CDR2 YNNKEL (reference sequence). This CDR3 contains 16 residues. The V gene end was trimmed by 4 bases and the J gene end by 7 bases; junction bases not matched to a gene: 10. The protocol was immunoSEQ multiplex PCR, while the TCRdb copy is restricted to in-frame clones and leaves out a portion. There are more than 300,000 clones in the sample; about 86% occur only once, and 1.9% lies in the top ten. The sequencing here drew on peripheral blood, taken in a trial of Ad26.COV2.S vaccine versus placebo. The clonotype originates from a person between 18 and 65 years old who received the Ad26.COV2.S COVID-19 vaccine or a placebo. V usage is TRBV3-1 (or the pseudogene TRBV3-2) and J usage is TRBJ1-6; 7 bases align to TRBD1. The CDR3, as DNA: TGTGCCAGCAGCCGCACAGGGGTTCTAGTCAATTCACCCCTCCACTTT. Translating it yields CASSRTGVLVNSPLHF.